These T cell receptor beta chains were read from a single sample in a study of cytomegalovirus exposure and HLA in healthy donors. Method: immunoSEQ multiplex PCR; TCRdb's copy keeps in-frame clones and lacks some. The table lists some 150,000 clones, around 80% of them singletons, with 0.6% to 0.9% in the top ten. The sequencing sample was made of PBMCs. These receptors were taken from a female donor in good health and CMV-seronegative. CDR3s include the opening cysteine and the closing phenylalanine or tryptophan. The D gene is left open where the match is weak. Clone size, where shown, is once, few, many, or a class for clones that have expanded.

V gene: TRBV10-3; clone size: .; J gene: TRBJ1-1; D gene: TRBD1; CDR3 DNA: TGTGCCATCAGTGTAGGGACAGCCAACACTGAAGCTTTCTTT; CDR3 protein: CAISVGTANTEAFF
V gene: TRBV7-9; clone size: few; J gene: TRBJ2-3; D gene: .; CDR3 DNA: TGTGCCAGCAAGCCGGGGACTGCCTCCACAGATACGCAGTATTTT; CDR3 protein: CASKPGTASTDTQYF
V gene: TRBV29-1; clone size: .; J gene: TRBJ2-3; D gene: TRBD2; CDR3 DNA: TGCAGCGTTGAAGGTAGCGGGCCCACAGATACGCAGTATTTT; CDR3 protein: CSVEGSGPTDTQYF
V gene: TRBV7-9; clone size: .; J gene: TRBJ2-2; D gene: .; CDR3 DNA: TGTGTCAGCAGCTTAGTCACGGGTCTGGGTACCGGGGAGCTGTTTTTT; CDR3 protein: CVSSLVTGLGTGELFF
V gene: TRBV27; clone size: .; J gene: TRBJ2-3; D gene: TRBD2; CDR3 DNA: TGTGCCAGCAGCCTGAGGGGGGGATTCTTAGCGGGAGGGGATACGCAGTATTTT; CDR3 protein: CASSLRGGFLAGGDTQYF
V gene: TRBV11-1; clone size: .; J gene: TRBJ1-1; D gene: .; CDR3 DNA: TGTGCCAGCAGCTCCCTAGATCGCGGCACTGAAGCTTTCTTT; CDR3 protein: CASSSLDRGTEAFF
V gene: TRBV2; clone size: once; J gene: TRBJ2-2; D gene: TRBD2; CDR3 DNA: TGTGCCAGCAGTGAAATAGGGACCGGACTAGCGGGACGGGTCGGGGAGCTGTTTTTT; CDR3 protein: CASSEIGTGLAGRVGELFF
V gene: TRBV28; clone size: few; J gene: TRBJ1-2; D gene: .; CDR3 DNA: TGTGCCAGCAGTGGACTAGACGGCTACACCTTC; CDR3 protein: CASSGLDGYTF
V gene: TRBV19; clone size: .; J gene: TRBJ1-2; D gene: TRBD1; CDR3 DNA: TGTGCCAGTAGAGCGGACAGGGAAAACTATGGCTACACCTTC; CDR3 protein: CASRADRENYGYTF
V gene: TRBV7-9; clone size: .; J gene: TRBJ1-2; D gene: .; CDR3 DNA: TGTGCCAGCAGCTTAATGCGACAGTCTCGGAACTATGGCTACACCTTC; CDR3 protein: CASSLMRQSRNYGYTF
V gene: TRBV7-2; clone size: .; J gene: TRBJ2-7; D gene: .; CDR3 DNA: TGTGCCAGCAGCTTAGATAGACTAGGCTACGAGCAGTACTTC; CDR3 protein: CASSLDRLGYEQYF
V gene: TRBV7-6; clone size: few; J gene: TRBJ2-2; D gene: TRBD1; CDR3 DNA: TGTGCCAGCACCCAATCCCCGACAGGGATGGGCACCGGGGAGCTGTTTTTT; CDR3 protein: CASTQSPTGMGTGELFF
V gene: TRBV7-2; clone size: .; J gene: TRBJ2-1; D gene: .; CDR3 DNA: TGTGCCAGCAGCTCGTATAGCAGCAATGAGCAGTTCTTC; CDR3 protein: CASSSYSSNEQFF
V gene: TRBV6-1; clone size: .; J gene: TRBJ1-5; D gene: TRBD1; CDR3 DNA: TGTGCCAGCATATCCGGGACAGGGATTCTTCAGCCCCAGCATTTT; CDR3 protein: CASISGTGILQPQHF
V gene: TRBV5-5; clone size: few; J gene: TRBJ1-5; D gene: TRBD1; CDR3 DNA: TGTGCCAGCAGCCCTGGGGCAGGGACAGGAACGAATCAGCCCCAGCATTTT; CDR3 protein: CASSPGAGTGTNQPQHF
V gene: TRBV9; clone size: .; J gene: TRBJ2-5; D gene: .; CDR3 DNA: TGTGCCAGCAGCGTAGCTATTCGGGACTCTCAAGAGACCCAGTACTTC; CDR3 protein: CASSVAIRDSQETQYF
V gene: TRBV5-1; clone size: .; J gene: TRBJ2-5; D gene: .; CDR3 DNA: TGCGCCAGCAGCTTCACGCAGGGTGAGACCCAGTACTTC; CDR3 protein: CASSFTQGETQYF
V gene: TRBV14; clone size: .; J gene: TRBJ2-2; D gene: .; CDR3 DNA: TGTGCCAGCAGCCAATACTCCGGGATGAACACCGGGGAGCTGTTTTTT; CDR3 protein: CASSQYSGMNTGELFF
V gene: TRBV7-9; clone size: once; J gene: TRBJ2-3; D gene: TRBD1; CDR3 DNA: TGTGCCAGCAGCTCCAGGACAGGGGGCAGCACAGATACGCAGTATTTT; CDR3 protein: CASSSRTGGSTDTQYF
V gene: TRBV28; clone size: .; J gene: TRBJ2-3; D gene: .; CDR3 DNA: TGTGCCAGCAGTTCTCCCCGTTATCTTAATACGCAGTATTTT; CDR3 protein: CASSSPRYLNTQYF
V gene: TRBV6-1; clone size: .; J gene: TRBJ2-3; D gene: .; CDR3 DNA: TGTGCCACTTCACAGAGACCTGCCACAGATACGCAGTATTTT; CDR3 protein: CATSQRPATDTQYF
V gene: TRBV29-1; clone size: .; J gene: TRBJ1-2; D gene: .; CDR3 DNA: TGCAGCGTTGAAGATCCAGGGAACGGCTACACCTTC; CDR3 protein: CSVEDPGNGYTF
V gene: TRBV29-1; clone size: .; J gene: TRBJ1-2; D gene: .; CDR3 DNA: TGCAGCGTAGAAGTGACCGCGGGTGGCTATGGCTACACCTTC; CDR3 protein: CSVEVTAGGYGYTF
V gene: TRBV7-2; clone size: .; J gene: TRBJ2-7; D gene: TRBD2; CDR3 DNA: TGTGCCAGCAGTCAGACCACTAGCGGGGGGGCCGAGCAGTACTTC; CDR3 protein: CASSQTTSGGAEQYF
V gene: TRBV6-1; clone size: .; J gene: TRBJ1-1; D gene: .; CDR3 DNA: TGTGCCAGCATAGGGCAGGGGAACACTGAAGCTTTCTTT; CDR3 protein: CASIGQGNTEAFF
V gene: TRBV12-5; clone size: once; J gene: TRBJ1-1; D gene: .; CDR3 DNA: TGTGCTAGTGGTTTGGCGGGGTACGAAGCTTTCTTT; CDR3 protein: CASGLAGYEAFF
V gene: TRBV4-2; clone size: .; J gene: TRBJ2-3; D gene: TRBD2; CDR3 DNA: TGTGCCAGCAGCCGAAGTAGCGGGGTCGCAGATACGCAGTATTTT; CDR3 protein: CASSRSSGVADTQYF